Presented here are 21 T cell receptor beta chains from one specimen sequenced in a study of Graves' ophthalmopathy and Graves' hyperthyroidism. The sequenced template was RNA, covering the TCR beta CDR3 region. RT-PCR was first run with HTBI primers, then multiplex PCR in a second round. A single record per CDR3 protein comes from TCRdb applying MiXCR to the multiplex PCR reads. The data show 200,000 to 250,000 distinct CDR3 sequences, around a fifth seen once. The sequenced material came from peripheral blood. The receptors come from a woman aged 50 to 60 with Graves' ophthalmopathy.

This clonotype was seen at least ten times. The chain recombines TRBV2 with TRBJ2-2; D is uncertain. Germline CDR1 is SNHLY and CDR2 is FYNNEI. Trimming shortened V by 10 bases and J by 2 bases, and 11 bases separated the two germline ends. The CDR3 is 13 amino acids. The CDR3 DNA follows: TGTGCCAACCGGCAGAGAAACACCGGGGAGCTGTTTTTT. Its translation: CANRQRNTGELFF.

In its sample, this clonotype was seen many times. J is TRBJ1-2 and V is TRBV12-3 or TRBV12-4; a possible D gene is TRBD1 (5 bases). This CDR3 contains 13 residues. The V gene lost 2 bases and the J gene lost 8 bases, with 12 bases spanning the gap. CDR3 residues: CASSLSVYRGYTF. Here the CDR3 DNA reads TGTGCCAGCAGTTTATCTGTATACAGGGGCTACACCTTC.

This clonotype was seen repeatedly, ten times or more. V usage is TRBV5-1 and J usage is TRBJ2-6, with 7 bases identical to TRBD1. The CDR3 is made up of 16 amino acids. The V segment lost 4 bases and the J segment 0 bases; nucleotides outside the gene matches: 4. Germline-derived CDR1 and CDR2 are SGHRS and YFSETQ. As DNA, the CDR3 is TGCGCCAGCAGCAGGGACAGCCACTCTGGGGCCAACGTCCTGACTTTC. This codes for CASSRDSHSGANVLTF.

This clonotype was counted at least ten times. The V and J genes are TRBV5-1 and TRBJ2-7; 8 bases fit TRBD1. The CDR3 has 14 amino acids. Germline CDR1 is SGHRS and CDR2 is YFSETQ. V dropped 2 bases and J dropped 3; count of bases not matched to a gene: 4. The CDR3 here is CASSLGGQVYEQYF. CDR3 coding DNA: TGCGCCAGCAGCTTAGGGGGACAGGTCTACGAGCAGTACTTC.

The CDR3 nucleotides read TGTGCCAGCAGTCACTTTGGACAGGGGGAAAACATTCAGTACTTC. Its protein is CASSHFGQGENIQYF. This chain joins TRBV12-3 or TRBV12-4 and TRBJ2-4; 10 bases line up with TRBD1. CDR3 length: 15 residues. With V trimmed by 5 bases and J by 5 bases, 6 bases remained unmatched.

This clonotype was recorded at least ten times. The rearrangement links TRBV6-5 to TRBJ2-5; D gene unclear. CDR1 is MNHEY and CDR2 is SVGAGI in the germline V gene. This CDR3 region has 15 residues. Trimming stripped 0 bases from V and 9 bases from J, with 17 bases between. CDR3 region: CASSYSGPQAASQYF. CDR3 coding DNA: TGTGCCAGCAGTTACTCAGGCCCTCAGGCGGCGTCCCAGTACTTC.

This clonotype showed up many times. The chain employs TRBV5-1 and TRBJ1-1, with D tentatively TRBD1 (6 bases). The CDR3 is 15 amino acids. Trimming took 1 base from V and 2 from J, leaving 12 bases between them. The germline CDR1 and CDR2 sequences are SGHRS and YFSETQ. The CDR3 coding sequence is TGCGCCAGCAGCTTGCGGACAGTCTCAAACACTGAAGCTTTCTTT. Residues: CASSLRTVSNTEAFF.

The V and J genes are TRBV3-1 and TRBJ1-2; D remains ambiguous. CDR1 is LGHDT, CDR2 YNNKEL, per germline (reference sequence). Deletions cut 0 bases from V and 8 bases from J, with 19 bases between. The CDR3 sequence is 16 residues long. The CDR3 here is CASSQEVASSLGGYTF. The DNA for the CDR3 is TGTGCCAGCAGCCAAGAGGTAGCCAGCTCCCTGGGGGGCTACACCTTC.

The chain has TRBV6-1 and TRBJ2-5; 10 bases map to TRBD2. V lost 7 bases to trimming and J lost 5 bases; unmatched junction nucleotides: 7. CDR1 and CDR2 (germline): MNHNS, SASEGT. This CDR3 spans 14 amino acids. The CDR3 DNA follows: TGTGCCAGCACTCTTAGCGGGAGGAGGGAGACCCAGTACTTC. This encodes CASTLSGRRETQYF.

This clonotype was counted ten times or more. The V gene is TRBV6-5, the J gene TRBJ2-7; possible D gene TRBD1, 5 bases. The CDR3 spans 11 residues. Trimming pared 10 bases from V and 3 bases from J, leaving 10 bases between. Germline V gene data show CDR1 as MNHEY and CDR2 as SVGAGI. The CDR3 here is CATGRVYEQYF. DNA of the CDR3: TGTGCCACAGGCAGGGTCTACGAGCAGTACTTC.

This clonotype has at least ten counts. V usage is TRBV3-1 and J usage is TRBJ2-5; D possibly corresponds to TRBD1 (6 bases). Between the trimmed V and J ends, which lost 1 base and 5 bases, there was a span of 17 bases. The CDR3 has 16 residues. Germline V lookup: CDR1 LGHDT, CDR2 YNNKEL (reference sequence). The CDR3 is CASSQGVRGPSETQYF. DNA of the CDR3: TGTGCCAGCAGCCAAGGGGTCAGGGGCCCTTCTGAGACCCAGTACTTC.

This clonotype was observed a few times. The chain carries TRBV20-1 and TRBJ1-5; 7 bases are a match to TRBD1. Germline CDR1 reads DFQATT; CDR2 reads SNEGSKA (reference sequence). CDR3 length: 16 residues. With 1 base clipped from V and 3 bases from J, the junction kept 9 bases outside the gene matches. CDR3 in DNA: TGCAGTGCTAGAGGAGGGGGCGGGGGCAACAATCAGCCCCAGCATTTT. It is translated as CSARGGGGGNNQPQHF.

This clonotype appeared many times. The V gene is TRBV4-2, the J gene TRBJ1-6; no clear D. Per the germline V gene, CDR1 is LGHNA and CDR2 is YNFKEQ. The CDR3 runs to 13 residues. V gave up 1 base and J gave up 8 bases, with 6 bases separating them. CDR3 nucleotides: TGTGCCAGCAGCCAAGTTTGGGATTCACCCCTCCACTTT. The encoded protein is CASSQVWDSPLHF.

V and J are TRBV6-2 or TRBV6-3 and TRBJ2-1; a weak D match, TRBD2 (5 bases). The CDR3 has 13 amino acids. The V gene lost 5 bases and the J gene lost 8 bases, with 13 bases spanning the gap. The V gene's germline CDR1 is MNHEY and CDR2 SVGEGT. The CDR3 nucleotides are TGTGCCAGCAGTGACCTCGAGGGCGATGAGCAGTTCTTC. It yields the protein CASSDLEGDEQFF.

This clonotype was counted at least ten times. This chain uses TRBV27 with TRBJ2-2; D is uncertain. Germline V lookup: CDR1 MNHEY, CDR2 SMNVEV (reference sequence). This CDR3 has 16 amino acids. V lost 1 base and J lost 1, with 10 bases in between. The CDR3 nucleotides read TGTGCCAGCAGTTTATTGAGAAAACTGAACACCGGGGAGCTGTTTTTT. It is translated as CASSLLRKLNTGELFF.

Only a few counts were recorded for this clonotype. A much larger clone lies one base from this, so it may be a read error. V and J are TRBV6-5 and TRBJ2-5, with D perhaps TRBD2 (6 bases). V shed 8 bases and J shed 7 bases, with 14 bases lying between them. Germline V lookup: CDR1 MNHEY, CDR2 SVGAGI. This CDR3 has 12 residues. The CDR3 coding sequence is TGTGCCAGCGGCGGCGGGAAAGGGACCCAGTACTTC. This gives the protein CASGGGKGTQYF.

The chain is built from TRBV11-2 and TRBJ2-7; D remains unclear. The V and J ends lost 5 bases and 4 bases respectively, with 15 bases between them. The CDR3 covers 14 residues. The germline gives CDR1 SGHAT, CDR2 FQNNGV. CDR3 sequence: CASSPSFGNYEQYF. DNA of the CDR3: TGTGCCAGCAGCCCAAGCTTTGGGAATTACGAGCAGTACTTC. The variable domain in full, completed from reference TRBV11-2 and TRBJ2-7, reads EAGVAQSPRYKIIEKRQSVAFWCNPISGHATLYWYQQILGQGPKLLIQFQNNGVVDDSQLPKDRFSAERLKGVDSTLKIQPAKLEDSAVYLCASSPSFGNYEQYFGPGTRLTVT.

CDR3 DNA sequence: TGTGCCAGCAGTTTAGGCGCTGGGGCTGAAGCTTTCTTT. Its translation is CASSLGAGAEAFF. V and J are TRBV12-3 or TRBV12-4 and TRBJ1-1; D is undetermined. The CDR3 consists of 13 residues. Trimming stripped 1 base from V and 6 bases from J, with 9 bases between.

This clonotype has at least ten counts. The chain has TRBV6-1 and TRBJ1-5, with 7 bases fitting TRBD1. Looked up from germline, CDR1 is MNHNS and CDR2 is SASEGT. This CDR3 has 16 amino acids. V was pared by 6 bases and J by 3 bases, with 11 bases of the junction left unmatched. CDR3 DNA: TGTGCCAGCAGCCCCAGGCAGGGGGGTATCAATCAGCCCCAGCATTTT. The encoded protein is CASSPRQGGINQPQHF.

In its sample, this clonotype was seen many times. This chain joins TRBV28 and TRBJ2-7; D remains ambiguous. V was trimmed by 4 bases and J by 3 bases, leaving 10 bases between them. The CDR3 has 13 residues. Germline V gives CDR1 MDHEN, CDR2 SYDVKM. This CDR3 reads CASSSPHYYEQYF. The CDR3 nucleotides read TGTGCCAGCAGTTCCCCCCACTACTACGAGCAGTACTTC.

The V and J genes are TRBV12-3 or TRBV12-4 and TRBJ1-1, with D tentatively TRBD1 (5 bases). The CDR3 consists of 12 residues. The germline V and J ends were trimmed by 8 bases and 3 bases, with 10 bases remaining between them. The CDR3 DNA sequence: TGTGCCAGCCTATCAGGGTACACTGAAGCTTTCTTT. Amino acids: CASLSGYTEAFF.